The source of this TCR beta chain is a study of identical twins. The germline V gene encodes CDR1 SGHTA and CDR2 FQGNSA. CDR3 size: 17 residues. The V end lost 5 bases, the J end lost 0 bases, and 17 bases lay between the germline ends. TCRdb re-called the 5' RACE reads through MiXCR, storing one row per CDR3 protein. The sample yields 430,000 or so distinct CDR3 sequences, less than 25% seen once. Separately, the same data were catalogued under a study of T cells expressing NK-cell markers.

The material sequenced was CD4+ T cells sorted from blood. The clonotype originates from a woman younger than 35 in good health. The chain joins TRBV7-2 to TRBJ1-3, with D uncertain. The CDR3 protein is CASSPLDSSFSGNTIYF. The CDR3 DNA sequence: TGTGCCAGCAGCCCACTGGACTCTTCATTCTCTGGAAACACCATATATTTT.